These 8 T cell receptor beta chains originate from one sample sequenced in a study of blood T cell repertoires in COVID-19. Repertoires were generated with immunoSEQ multiplex PCR, while TCRdb's copy carries only in-frame clones and drops some. The data show 90,000 to 150,000 clones, less than 90% seen once. The sample comprised peripheral blood. The receptors derive from a man at least 80 years old with acute or convalescent COVID-19.

The gene calls are TRBV7-2 and TRBJ2-7; the D gene is possibly TRBD2 (5 bases). V dropped 4 bases and J dropped 2 bases, with 15 bases sitting between them. The CDR3 has 15 amino acids. Germline values: CDR1 SGHTA, CDR2 FQGNSA. Here the CDR3 reads CASSSGVRQAYEQYF. DNA of the CDR3: TGTGCCAGCAGCTCCGGGGTACGGCAAGCCTACGAGCAGTACTTC.

This clone was seen just once. V is TRBV10-1 and J is TRBJ2-7; 7 positions agree with TRBD1. The CDR3 has 13 amino acids. The trim removed 0 bases at V and 5 bases at J, leaving 1 base unmatched. Germline assignment: CDR1 WNHNN and CDR2 SYGVQD (reference sequence). Here the CDR3 reads CASSESRGNEQYF. CDR3 coding DNA: TGCGCCAGCAGTGAGTCCAGGGGGAACGAGCAGTACTTC.

The rearrangement links TRBV12-3 or TRBV12-4 to TRBJ1-4; D is unresolved. V lost 4 bases and J 7 bases, leaving 4 bases between the germline ends. This CDR3 contains 11 residues. This CDR3 is CASSSGEKLFF. For the CDR3, the DNA is TGTGCCAGCAGTTCAGGTGAAAAACTGTTTTTT.

This chain joins TRBV27 and TRBJ2-7, with 9 bases matching TRBD2. The V and J ends lost 2 bases and 2 bases, in that order; junction bases with no gene match: 4. CDR3 length equals 15 residues. Germline V gene sequence: CDR1 MNHEY, CDR2 SMNVEV (reference sequence). In DNA, the CDR3 is TGTGCCAGCAGTTTAGGGGCGGGAGGGACCTACGAGCAGTACTTC. It codes for CASSLGAGGTYEQYF.

The gene calls are TRBV18 and TRBJ1-1; 7 positions match TRBD1. Germline V CDR1 and CDR2: KGHSH, LQKENI. J gave up 1 base and V 0 bases, and 2 bases lay outside the gene matches. The CDR3 spans 15 residues. CDR3 in amino acids: CASSPPGQWNTEAFF. In nucleotides, the CDR3 is TGTGCCAGCTCACCACCGGGACAGTGGAACACTGAAGCTTTCTTT.

The V and J genes are TRBV10-3 and TRBJ2-3; 7 bases match TRBD2. CDR1 is ENHRY and CDR2 is SYGVKD in the germline V gene. The V gene end was trimmed by 10 bases and the J gene end by 5 bases; junction bases not matched to a gene: 6. The CDR3 is 12 amino acids. In DNA form, the CDR3 reads TGTGCCACAGCGGGATCCGGAGATACGCAGTATTTT. Encoded protein: CATAGSGDTQYF.

The chain links TRBV5-1 to TRBJ1-6; D ambiguous. CDR1 is SGHRS, CDR2 YFSETQ, per germline. The CDR3 has 16 residues. Trimming removed 4 bases from V and 5 bases from J, with 16 bases in between. The CDR3 region is CASSLHLRANNSPLHF. The CDR3, as DNA: TGCGCCAGCAGCCTCCATCTGAGGGCAAATAATTCACCCCTCCACTTT. The full variable domain, rest sourced from reference TRBV5-1 and TRBJ1-6, is KAGVTQTPRYLIKTRGQQVTLSCSPISGHRSVSWYQQTPGQGLQFLFEYFSETQRNKGNFPGRFSGRQFSNSRSEMNVSTLELGDSALYLCASSLHLRANNSPLHFGNGTRLTVT.

The chain combines TRBV6-1 with TRBJ2-1; 10 nucleotides line up with TRBD2. This CDR3 contains 16 residues. Unmatched junction bases numbered 7, after V lost 2 bases and J lost 6 bases. In germline, CDR1 is MNHNS, CDR2 SASEGT. The CDR3 sequence is CASSEFGGLAFNEQFF. The CDR3 nucleotides read TGTGCCAGCAGTGAATTCGGGGGACTAGCGTTCAATGAGCAGTTCTTC.